The clone carrying this T cell receptor beta chain came up once. This table comes from immunoSEQ multiplex PCR, and its TCRdb copy is limited to in-frame clones, with some not included. The table lists 200,000 to 250,000 clones, roughly four fifths of them singletons. Germline CDR1 and CDR2: MNHEY and SVGEGT. Trimming stripped 2 bases from V and 0 bases from J, with 14 bases between. This CDR3 is 17 amino acids long. These data are taken from a study of blood T cell repertoires in COVID-19. About the research overall: The study drew acute and convalescent COVID-19 samples from the United States, Italy and Spain. In each case, the material was cDNA or gDNA derived from T cells, B-cell-depleted T cells, or PBMCs.

V is TRBV6-2 or TRBV6-3 and J is TRBJ1-5; perhaps TRBD1 as D (6 bases). The origin of this receptor is a woman between 45 and 60 years old with active or convalescent COVID-19. The sequenced material came from peripheral blood. CDR3 DNA sequence: TGTGCCAGCAGTTACCCGCGAGGGACACCTAGCAATCAGCCCCAGCATTTT. Translation: CASSYPRGTPSNQPQHF.